The sequence of this T cell receptor (beta chain) was determined in a study of T cell changes during pregnancy in multiple sclerosis. The CDR3 has 13 amino acids. The V and J ends lost 5 bases and 7 bases respectively, with 15 bases between them. Germline lookup yields CDR1 SGHAT and CDR2 FQDESV (reference sequence). TCRdb keeps only in-frame clones here, not all; method: immunoSEQ multiplex PCR. The sample yields under 70,000 clones, 91% seen once. The chain couples TRBV11-1 to TRBJ2-7, with D unclear. Here the sequenced sample was peripheral blood, taken after pregnancy. The source is a female donor in good health, enrolled as a control in a pregnancy study. The CDR3: CASSPTLDGEQYF. In DNA form, the CDR3 reads TGTGCCAGCAGCCCTACGCTAGACGGAGAGCAGTACTTC.